The sequence of this T cell receptor (beta chain) was determined in a study of regulatory T cells in long-lasting Graves disease. The CDR3 loop spans 14 amino acids. V lost 4 bases, J lost 0 bases, and 13 bases lay in between. CDR1 is SQVTM and CDR2 is ANQGSEA in the germline V gene. Time point reported: newly diagnosed GD, antithyroid drugs for less than 3 months. Making the TCR library involved RNA that had been extracted from PBMCs. CDR3 regions were amplified by Arm-PCR using iRepertoire HTBI primers to build TCR beta libraries. TCRdb reanalysed the multiplex PCR reads using MiXCR and keeps one entry per CDR3 protein. The sample lists hundreds of thousands of distinct CDR3 sequences; approximately 15% were seen once. This sample was shared with a second study, whose subject was T cells in Graves' hyperthyroidism and ophthalmopathy.

The sequence was obtained from a woman in her 30s with Graves disease. The chain employs TRBV29-1 and TRBJ2-7, with D unresolved. The specimen comprised peripheral blood mononuclear cells (PBMCs), sampled at new diagnosis, from a patient treated with antithyroid drugs. The CDR3, as DNA: TGCAGCGTTGTTAGGGATGTGCTCTCCTACGAGCAGTACTTC. Its translation: CSVVRDVLSYEQYF.